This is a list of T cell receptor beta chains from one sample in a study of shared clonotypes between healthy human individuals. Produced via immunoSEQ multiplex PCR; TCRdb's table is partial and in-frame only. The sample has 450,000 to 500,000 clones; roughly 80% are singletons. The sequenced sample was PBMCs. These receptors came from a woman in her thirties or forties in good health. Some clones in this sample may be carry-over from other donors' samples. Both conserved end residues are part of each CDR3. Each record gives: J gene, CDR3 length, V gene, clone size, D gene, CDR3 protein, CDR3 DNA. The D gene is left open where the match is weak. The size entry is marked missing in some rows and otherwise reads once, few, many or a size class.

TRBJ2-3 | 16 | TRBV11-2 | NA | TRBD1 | CASSSRQGARTDTQYF | TGTGCCAGCAGCTCCCGACAGGGGGCGCGTACAGATACGCAGTATTTT
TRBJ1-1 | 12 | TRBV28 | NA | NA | CASSRGDTEAFF | TGTGCCAGCAGCCGGGGAGACACTGAAGCTTTCTTT
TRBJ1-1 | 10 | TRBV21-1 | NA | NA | CASSRTEAFF | TGTGCCAGCAGCAGGACTGAAGCTTTCTTT
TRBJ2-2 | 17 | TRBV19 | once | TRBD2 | CASSQIHSGANTGELFF | TGTGCCAGTAGCCAGATTCATAGCGGGGCGAACACCGGGGAGCTGTTTTTT
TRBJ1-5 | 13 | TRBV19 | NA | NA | CASQPGVRQPQHF | TGTGCCAGCCAACCAGGGGTCAGACAGCCCCAGCATTTT
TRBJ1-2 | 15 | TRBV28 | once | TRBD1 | CASSQRQGAYYGYTF | TGTGCCAGCAGCCAAAGACAGGGGGCGTACTATGGCTACACCTTC
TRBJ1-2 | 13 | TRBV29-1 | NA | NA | CSVAGQTNYGYTF | TGCAGCGTCGCCGGACAGACTAACTATGGCTACACCTTC
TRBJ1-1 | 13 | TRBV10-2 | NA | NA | CASSEVDYTEAFF | TGCGCCAGCAGTGAGGTAGATTACACTGAAGCTTTCTTT
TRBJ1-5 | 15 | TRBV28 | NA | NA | CASQRRGGYNQPQHF | TGTGCCAGCCAGAGGAGGGGTGGGTACAATCAGCCCCAGCATTTT
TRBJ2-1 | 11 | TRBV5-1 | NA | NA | CASTMGDEQFF | TGCGCCAGCACCATGGGGGATGAGCAGTTCTTC
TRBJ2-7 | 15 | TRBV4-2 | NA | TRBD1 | CASSPTDRGPYEQYF | TGTGCCAGCAGCCCCACAGACAGGGGGCCGTACGAGCAGTACTTC
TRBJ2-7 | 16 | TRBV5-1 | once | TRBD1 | CASSSSGTGNEYEQYF | TGCGCCAGCAGCTCATCCGGGACAGGGAATGAGTACGAGCAGTACTTC
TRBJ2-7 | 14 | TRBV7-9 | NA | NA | CASSSGTELYEQYF | TGTGCCAGCAGCTCCGGGACGGAACTCTACGAGCAGTACTTC
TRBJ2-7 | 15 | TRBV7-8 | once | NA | CASSLHADSYYEQYF | TGTGCCAGCAGCTTACACGCAGACAGTTACTACGAGCAGTACTTC
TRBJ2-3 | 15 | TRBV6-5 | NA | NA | CASRPISTRTDTQYF | TGTGCCAGCAGGCCGATCTCGACCCGCACAGATACGCAGTATTTT
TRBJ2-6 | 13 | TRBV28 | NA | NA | CASENSGANVLTF | TGTGCCAGTGAAAACTCTGGGGCCAACGTCCTGACTTTC
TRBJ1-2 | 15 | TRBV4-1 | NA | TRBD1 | CASSQAGTGDRGYTF | TGCGCCAGCAGCCAAGCGGGGACAGGGGATCGTGGCTACACCTTC
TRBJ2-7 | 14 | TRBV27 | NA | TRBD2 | CASSLSGRAYEQYF | TGTGCCAGCAGTTTGAGCGGGAGGGCGTACGAGCAGTACTTC
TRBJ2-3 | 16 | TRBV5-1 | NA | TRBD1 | CASYRTGDRGADTQYF | TGCGCCAGCTACCGTACTGGGGACAGGGGTGCAGATACGCAGTATTTT
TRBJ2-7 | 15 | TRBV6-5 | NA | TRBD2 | CASSSRLAGGKEQYF | TGTGCCAGCAGTTCCCGACTAGCGGGAGGTAAAGAGCAGTACTTC
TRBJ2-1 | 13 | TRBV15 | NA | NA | CATSPSSYNEQFF | TGTGCCACCAGCCCTTCTTCCTACAATGAGCAGTTCTTC
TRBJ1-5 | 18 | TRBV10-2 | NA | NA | CASSRGQLVFSGNQPQHF | TGCGCCAGCAGTCGAGGACAGTTGGTTTTCTCGGGCAATCAGCCCCAGCATTTT